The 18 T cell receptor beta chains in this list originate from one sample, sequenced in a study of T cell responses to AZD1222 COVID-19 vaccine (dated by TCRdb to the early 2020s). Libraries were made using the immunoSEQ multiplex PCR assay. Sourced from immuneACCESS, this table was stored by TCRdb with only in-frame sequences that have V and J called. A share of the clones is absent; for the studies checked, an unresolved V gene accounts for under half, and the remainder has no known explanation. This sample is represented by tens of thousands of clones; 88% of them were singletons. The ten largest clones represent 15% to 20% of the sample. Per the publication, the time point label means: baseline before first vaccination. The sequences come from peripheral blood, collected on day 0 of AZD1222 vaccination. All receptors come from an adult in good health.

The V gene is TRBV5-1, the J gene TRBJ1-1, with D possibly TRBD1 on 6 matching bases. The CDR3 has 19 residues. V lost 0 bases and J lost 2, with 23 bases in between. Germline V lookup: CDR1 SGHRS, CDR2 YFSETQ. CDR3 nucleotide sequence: TGCGCCAGCAGCTTGGTTGGGGGGGCGAGCGGTTACACCAACACTGAAGCTTTCTTT. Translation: CASSLVGGASGYTNTEAFF.

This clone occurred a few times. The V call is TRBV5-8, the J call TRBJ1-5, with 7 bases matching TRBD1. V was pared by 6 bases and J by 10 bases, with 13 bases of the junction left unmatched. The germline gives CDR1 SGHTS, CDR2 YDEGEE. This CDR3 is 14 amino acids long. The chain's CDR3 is CASTNRQGAQPQHF. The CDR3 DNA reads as TGTGCCAGCACCAATCGACAGGGCGCCCAACCCCAGCATTTT. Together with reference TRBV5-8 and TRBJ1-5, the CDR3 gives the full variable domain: EAGVTQSPTHLIKTRGQQATLRCSPISGHTSVYWYQQALGLGLQFLLWYDEGEERNRGNFPPRFSGRQFPNYSSELNVNALELEDSALYLCASTNRQGAQPQHFGDGTRLSIL.

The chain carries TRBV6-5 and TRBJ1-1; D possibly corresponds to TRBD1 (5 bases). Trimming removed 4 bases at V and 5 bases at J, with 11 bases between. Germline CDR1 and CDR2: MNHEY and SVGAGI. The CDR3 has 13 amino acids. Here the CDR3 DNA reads TGTGCCAGCAGTTTCACCGGGGGGACTGAAGCTTTCTTT. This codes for CASSFTGGTEAFF.

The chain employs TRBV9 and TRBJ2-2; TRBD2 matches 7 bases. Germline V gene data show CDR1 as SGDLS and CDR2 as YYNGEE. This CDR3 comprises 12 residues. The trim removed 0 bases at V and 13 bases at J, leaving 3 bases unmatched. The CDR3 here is CASSVGEGRLFF. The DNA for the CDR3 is TGTGCCAGCAGCGTAGGGGAGGGGCGGCTGTTTTTT.

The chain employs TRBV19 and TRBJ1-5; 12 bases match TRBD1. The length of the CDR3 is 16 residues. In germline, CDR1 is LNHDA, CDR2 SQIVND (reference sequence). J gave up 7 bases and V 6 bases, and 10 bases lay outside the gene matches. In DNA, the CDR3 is TGTGCCAGTAGACTCGGGACAGGGGGCGCGCGCCAGCCCCAGCATTTT. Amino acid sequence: CASRLGTGGARQPQHF.

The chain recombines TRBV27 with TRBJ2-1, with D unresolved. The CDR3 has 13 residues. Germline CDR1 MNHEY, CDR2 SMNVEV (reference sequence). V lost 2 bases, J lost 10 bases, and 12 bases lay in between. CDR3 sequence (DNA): TGTGCCAGCAGTTTACCTTACAAATCAGAGCAGTTCTTC. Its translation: CASSLPYKSEQFF.

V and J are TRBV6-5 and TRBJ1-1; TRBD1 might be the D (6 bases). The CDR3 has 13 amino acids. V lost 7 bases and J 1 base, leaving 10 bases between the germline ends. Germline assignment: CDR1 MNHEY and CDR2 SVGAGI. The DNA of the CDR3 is TGTGCCAGCACAAAGGGGGGGAACACTGAAGCTTTCTTT. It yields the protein CASTKGGNTEAFF.

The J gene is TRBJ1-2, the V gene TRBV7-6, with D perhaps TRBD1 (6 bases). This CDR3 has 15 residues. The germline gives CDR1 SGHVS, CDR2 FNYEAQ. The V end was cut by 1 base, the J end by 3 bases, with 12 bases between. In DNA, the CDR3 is TGTGCCAGCAGCTTAGGGTCAGGGGCGGACTATGGCTACACCTTC. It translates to CASSLGSGADYGYTF.

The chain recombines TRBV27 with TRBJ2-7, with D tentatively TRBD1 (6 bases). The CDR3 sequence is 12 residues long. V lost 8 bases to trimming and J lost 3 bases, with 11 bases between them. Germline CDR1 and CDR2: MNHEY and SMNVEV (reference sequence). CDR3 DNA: TGTGCCAGCTCCCCGACAGGCTACGAGCAGTACTTC. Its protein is CASSPTGYEQYF.

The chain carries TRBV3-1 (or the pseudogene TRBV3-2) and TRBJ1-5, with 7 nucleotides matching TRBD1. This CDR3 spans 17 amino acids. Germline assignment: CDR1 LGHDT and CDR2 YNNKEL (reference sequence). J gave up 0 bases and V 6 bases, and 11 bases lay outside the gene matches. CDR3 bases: TGTGCCAGCAGTCCCGCAGGGGGGGCTTTTAGCAATCAGCCCCAGCATTTT. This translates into CASSPAGGAFSNQPQHF.

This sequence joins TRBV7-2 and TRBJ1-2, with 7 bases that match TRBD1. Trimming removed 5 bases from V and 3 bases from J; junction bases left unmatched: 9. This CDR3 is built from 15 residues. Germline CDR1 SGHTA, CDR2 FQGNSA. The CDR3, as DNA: TGTGCCAGCAGCCAGACAGGGACATCATACTATGGCTACACCTTC. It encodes CASSQTGTSYYGYTF.

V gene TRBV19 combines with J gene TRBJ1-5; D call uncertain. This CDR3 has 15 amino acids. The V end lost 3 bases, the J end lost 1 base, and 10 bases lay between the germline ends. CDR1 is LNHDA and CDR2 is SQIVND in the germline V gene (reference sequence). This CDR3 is CASSIRGGSNQPQHF. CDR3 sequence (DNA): TGTGCCAGTAGTATCCGAGGAGGAAGCAATCAGCCCCAGCATTTT.

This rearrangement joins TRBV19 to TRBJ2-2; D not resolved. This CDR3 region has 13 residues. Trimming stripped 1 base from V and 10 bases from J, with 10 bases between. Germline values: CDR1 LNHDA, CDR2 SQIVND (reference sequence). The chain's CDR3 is CASSIGPRVELFF. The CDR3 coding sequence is TGTGCCAGTAGTATAGGCCCCCGGGTGGAGCTGTTTTTT.

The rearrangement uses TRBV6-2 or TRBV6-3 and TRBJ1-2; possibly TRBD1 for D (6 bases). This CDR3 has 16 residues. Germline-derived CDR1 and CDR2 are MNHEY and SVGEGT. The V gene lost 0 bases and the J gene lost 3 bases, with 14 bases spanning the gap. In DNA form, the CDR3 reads TGTGCCAGCAGTTACTCGTTTTCAGGGGACTACTATGGCTACACCTTC. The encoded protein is CASSYSFSGDYYGYTF.

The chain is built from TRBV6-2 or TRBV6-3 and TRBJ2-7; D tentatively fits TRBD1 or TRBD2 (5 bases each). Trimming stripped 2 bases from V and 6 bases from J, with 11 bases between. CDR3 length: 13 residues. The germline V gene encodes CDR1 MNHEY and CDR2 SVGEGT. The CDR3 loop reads CASSYDGAGEQYF. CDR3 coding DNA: TGTGCCAGCAGTTACGACGGGGCTGGCGAGCAGTACTTC.

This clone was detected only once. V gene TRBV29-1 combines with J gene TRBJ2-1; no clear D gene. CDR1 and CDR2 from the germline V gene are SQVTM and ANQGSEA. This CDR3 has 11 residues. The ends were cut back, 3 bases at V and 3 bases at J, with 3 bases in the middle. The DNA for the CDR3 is TGCAGCGTTGAGGACTACAATGAGCAGTTCTTC. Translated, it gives CSVEDYNEQFF.

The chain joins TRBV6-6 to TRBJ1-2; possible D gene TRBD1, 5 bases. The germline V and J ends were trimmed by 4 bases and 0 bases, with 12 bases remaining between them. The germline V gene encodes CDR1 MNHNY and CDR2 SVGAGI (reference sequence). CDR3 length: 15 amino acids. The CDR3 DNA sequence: TGTGCCAGCAGTTTCAAGGACACAGCTAACTATGGCTACACCTTC. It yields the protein CASSFKDTANYGYTF.

The CDR3 here is CASKGEDYGYTF. The CDR3 bases are TGTGCCAGCAAGGGGGAGGACTATGGCTACACCTTC. The chain joins TRBV6-5 to TRBJ1-2; a weak D match, TRBD1 (6 bases). CDR1 and CDR2 (germline): MNHEY, SVGAGI. V lost 7 bases and J 3 bases, leaving 9 bases between the germline ends. The CDR3 length is 12 residues.